Listed below are T cell receptor beta chains from one sample, sequenced in a study of blood T cell repertoires in COVID-19. Using immunoSEQ multiplex PCR, the repertoire was profiled, and TCRdb retains in-frame clones only, with some absent. The sample lists approximately 190,000 clones; 70% to 90% were seen once. Material: peripheral blood. These receptors all come from a man aged 65 to 85 with active or convalescent COVID-19. The CDR3 runs from the conserved cysteine through the conserved F or W. The D gene is left open where the match is weak. Some rows have no size entry. The others give once, few or many, or a class for an expanded clone.

few | TRBJ2-7 | TRBD2 | TRBV3-1/TRBV3-2 | CASSQPSPGLAGGDSYEQYF | TGTGCCAGCAGCCAACCTTCACCGGGACTAGCGGGAGGGGATTCCTACGAGCAGTACTTC
NA | TRBJ1-3 | NA | TRBV7-2 | CASSLLGLGGNTIYF | TGTGCCAGCAGCTTACTGGGGCTGGGAGGAAACACCATATATTTT
NA | TRBJ1-6 | TRBD1 | TRBV27 | CASSSWGQRDSPLHF | TGTGCCAGCAGTTCTTGGGGACAGAGGGATTCACCCCTCCACTTT
NA | TRBJ1-6 | NA | TRBV15 | CATSRDGRSPLHF | TGTGCCACCAGCAGAGATGGGCGTTCACCCCTCCACTTT
NA | TRBJ1-3 | NA | TRBV7-9 | CASSSLSGNTIYF | TGTGCCAGCAGTTCCCTCTCTGGAAACACCATATATTTT
NA | TRBJ1-6 | TRBD1 | TRBV5-4 | CASKTGGQGTNSPLHF | TGTGCCAGCAAAACTGGCGGACAGGGTACAAATTCACCCCTCCACTTT
NA | TRBJ2-5 | TRBD2 | TRBV27 | CASSPSKGTSVQETQYF | TGTGCCAGCAGTCCATCAAAAGGGACTAGCGTACAAGAGACCCAGTACTTC
NA | TRBJ2-1 | NA | TRBV7-2 | CASSLAGSPYNEQFF | TGTGCCAGCAGCTTAGCCGGGTCTCCCTACAATGAGCAGTTCTTC
NA | TRBJ2-5 | TRBD2 | TRBV4-1 | CASSRLAGVETQYF | TGCGCCAGCAGCCGACTAGCGGGAGTGGAGACCCAGTACTTC
NA | TRBJ2-5 | TRBD2 | TRBV7-8 | CASNDSPGLAGETQYF | TGTGCCAGCAACGATAGCCCGGGACTAGCTGGGGAGACCCAGTACTTC
NA | TRBJ2-5 | TRBD2 | TRBV4-1 | CASSQETLAGGLQETQYF | TGCGCCAGCAGCCAAGAAACACTAGCGGGGGGCTTACAAGAGACCCAGTACTTC
NA | TRBJ2-2 | NA | TRBV7-9 | CASRQGVWTGELFF | TGTGCCAGCAGGCAAGGGGTTTGGACCGGGGAGCTGTTTTTT
NA | TRBJ2-5 | TRBD1 | TRBV13 | CASSVRQGLGETQYF | TGTGCCAGCAGCGTTCGACAGGGTCTTGGAGAGACCCAGTACTTC
NA | TRBJ2-2 | NA | TRBV6-6 | CASSILVSTGELFF | TGTGCCAGTAGCATTCTAGTGTCCACCGGGGAGCTGTTTTTT
NA | TRBJ1-2 | NA | TRBV7-9 | CASSLMFGVVRETIYGYTF | TGTGCCAGCAGCTTAATGTTTGGGGTGGTCAGGGAAACTATCTATGGCTACACCTTC
NA | TRBJ2-5 | TRBD2 | TRBV6-2/TRBV6-3 | CASSYPTSGRVRGTQYF | TGTGCCAGCAGTTACCCGACTAGCGGGAGGGTTCGGGGGACCCAGTACTTC
NA | TRBJ1-1 | TRBD1 | TRBV28 | CASSGDRVDRGFMNTEAFF | TGTGCCAGCTCTGGGGACCGTGTGGACAGGGGCTTTATGAACACTGAAGCTTTCTTT
NA | TRBJ2-3 | NA | TRBV7-9 | CASSPEDNTDTQYF | TGTGCCAGCAGCCCTGAGGACAACACAGATACGCAGTATTTT
NA | TRBJ1-6 | NA | TRBV7-9 | CASSFRGGGSPLHF | TGTGCCAGCAGCTTCCGAGGGGGTGGGTCACCCCTCCACTTT
few | TRBJ2-2 | TRBD1 | TRBV6-6 | CASSSTGLGTGELFF | TGTGCCAGCAGTTCGACAGGGTTAGGTACCGGGGAGCTGTTTTTT
medium-sized | TRBJ1-2 | TRBD1 | TRBV27 | CASSEQGGNYGYTF | TGTGCCAGCAGCGAACAGGGGGGGAACTATGGCTACACCTTC
few | TRBJ1-5 | NA | TRBV19 | CASQGLGVDQPQHF | TGTGCCAGTCAAGGATTAGGGGTAGATCAGCCCCAGCATTTT
once | TRBJ2-1 | NA | TRBV3-1/TRBV3-2 | CASSHGIYNEQFF | TGTGCCAGCAGCCACGGGATCTACAATGAGCAGTTCTTC
NA | TRBJ2-3 | NA | TRBV4-3 | CASSRELNTDTQYF | TGCGCCAGCAGCCGAGAACTCAACACAGATACGCAGTATTTT
NA | TRBJ2-2 | NA | TRBV19 | CASSESTNPGELFF | TGTGCCAGTAGTGAAAGCACGAATCCCGGGGAGCTGTTTTTT
once | TRBJ1-4 | TRBD1 | TRBV15 | CATSNQGGADEKLFF | TGTGCCACCAGCAACCAAGGGGGCGCGGACGAAAAACTGTTTTTT
NA | TRBJ2-5 | TRBD1 | TRBV19 | CASGQGAETQYF | TGTGCCAGTGGACAGGGGGCTGAGACCCAGTACTTC